These T cell receptor beta chains were read from a single sample in a study of cytotoxic CD8 clonotypes in ibrutinib-treated CLL. Sequencing used immunoSEQ multiplex PCR; TCRdb keeps in-frame clones, though not all of them. The sample has fewer than 400,000 clones; roughly 71% are singletons. Source: PBMCs, taken after 36 months of ibrutinib treatment. All receptors derive from a human donor with chronic lymphocytic leukemia. The CDR3 runs from the conserved cysteine through the conserved F or W. Rows may omit the clone size; those that give it use once, few, many or a size class.

size: NA
V: TRBV18
CDR3: CASSLTGVNEQYF

size: few
V: TRBV7-3
CDR3: CASSLGTSGVKYF

size: NA
V: TRBV5-1
CDR3: CASSGTGGLGNQPQHF

size: NA
V: TRBV5-6
CDR3: CASSPPGQTTYEQYF

size: NA
V: TRBV2
CDR3: CASSNQQGVVGNTIYF

size: NA
V: TRBV25-1
CDR3: CASSDAESGYAQYF

size: NA
V: TRBV5-4
CDR3: CASSTGGNYGYTF

size: NA
V: TRBV20-1
CDR3: CSARNSHEQYF

size: NA
V: TRBV9
CDR3: CASSVGSGPYEQYF

size: NA
V: TRBV5-1
CDR3: CASSLVEGYTEAFF

size: NA
V: TRBV14
CDR3: CASSQDTFTGRNTIYF

size: NA
V: TRBV7-8
CDR3: CASSLEGNTIYF

size: NA
V: TRBV7-2
CDR3: CASSQRTAYQQYF

size: few
V: TRBV11-3
CDR3: CASSAQAPVEAFF

size: few
V: TRBV9
CDR3: CASSVEAIGSPLHF

size: few
V: TRBV7-9
CDR3: CASSPLRHQETQYF

size: NA
V: TRBV15
CDR3: CATSRGGSPYEQYF

size: once
V: TRBV5-5
CDR3: CASSRGEGVTQYF

size: NA
V: TRBV9
CDR3: CASSPRTLNTEAFF

size: NA
V: TRBV5-4
CDR3: CASSLEREASWEQYF

size: few
V: TRBV5-1
CDR3: CASSAGQGAGGEQFF

size: NA
V: TRBV25-1
CDR3: CASSDEWDRGPMGEQFF